This T cell receptor (beta chain) emerged from a study of shared clonotypes between healthy human individuals. V was cut by 4 bases and J by 2 bases, with 12 bases left in between. This CDR3 is built from 15 residues. The germline V gene has CDR1 MNHNY and CDR2 SVGAGI (reference sequence). Overall study findings and caveats: Between a few donors, naive CD4 clonotypes were shared at a level of around 5.2%.

Every subset had its genomic DNA shared out evenly among several immunoSEQ plates. The data were produced by immunoSEQ multiplex PCR, yet TCRdb's version contains in-frame clones alone and is incomplete. The table shows some 1 million clones, with about 77% occurring only once. This clone was detected only a few times. Its specificity is unknown. The rearrangement uses TRBV6-6 and TRBJ2-1, with D unclear. The sequencing sample was made of memory CD4+ T cells sorted from blood. Stated subset: CD45RA-negative fraction. This receptor was taken from a man aged 18 to 29 in good health. CDR3 DNA sequence: TGTGCCAGCAGTTTTTACCTCCCGGCCTACAATGAGCAGTTCTTC. Residues: CASSFYLPAYNEQFF.